The TCR beta chain described here comes from a study of STAT5B mutations in CD4+ large granular lymphocyte leukemia. Study results and limitations: Without putative leukemic clones, patient CD4-sorted repertoires remained more clonal than healthy CD4+ repertoires.

A note on this clone: Antigen unknown.

CDR3 length equals 15 residues. Trimming cost V 5 bases and J 3 bases, with 16 bases left between them. Germline CDR1 reads MDHEN; CDR2 reads SYDVKM. Authors' methods: Lowest detectable productive clonotype frequency was 2.59 x 10-5. Measured with immunoSEQ multiplex PCR; TCRdb has only the in-frame clones, and not every one. The V and J calls and clone size are taken from that table; D and trimming were inferred from the DNA. The sample lists nearly 45,000 clones, roughly 85% occurring once. This chain links TRBV28 with TRBJ2-5, with D possibly TRBD2 on 5 matching bases. Sequencing used CD4+ T cells from blood buffy coats. The TCR originated in a human donor in good health. The CDR3 region has the DNA TGTGCCAGCAGTAGCCCCGACTACTCAGAAGAGACCCAGTACTTC. This codes for CASSSPDYSEETQYF.